This T cell receptor beta chain was profiled in a study of T cell clonotyping in hematopoietic cell transplantation. Study summary: Recipient samples before transplant were obtained post-cytoreduction.

General study results and limits: Graft donor and pretransplant recipient Inverse Simpson Index values predicted broader posttransplant TCR diversity. Without cell sorting, CD4 versus CD8 contributions remain unresolved. Recipient TCR diversity dropped after transplant; expanded clonotypes rose from day 30 to 180.

Turning to this clone: Its specificity is unknown.

Germline V gene sequence: CDR1 MNHNS, CDR2 SASEGT. Trimming removed 11 bases from V and 6 bases from J, with 14 bases in between. The CDR3 sequence is 13 residues long. The assay was immunoSEQ multiplex PCR, and TCRdb's table has in-frame clones only and misses some. The sample includes 25,000 or so clones, under 85% of them seen just once. The sample's time point: recipient sample about 28 days before transplant, after cytoreduction. The chain has TRBV6-1 and TRBJ1-6; tentatively, D is TRBD1 (5 bases). This specimen was peripheral blood mononuclear cells, taken before stem cell transplant. This clonotype was obtained from a middle-aged man with myelodysplastic syndrome. Some clones in this sample may be carry-over from other donors' samples. This CDR3 is CAGTGAVNSPLHF. CDR3 nucleotide sequence: TGTGCCGGTACCGGGGCCGTTAATTCACCCCTCCACTTT.